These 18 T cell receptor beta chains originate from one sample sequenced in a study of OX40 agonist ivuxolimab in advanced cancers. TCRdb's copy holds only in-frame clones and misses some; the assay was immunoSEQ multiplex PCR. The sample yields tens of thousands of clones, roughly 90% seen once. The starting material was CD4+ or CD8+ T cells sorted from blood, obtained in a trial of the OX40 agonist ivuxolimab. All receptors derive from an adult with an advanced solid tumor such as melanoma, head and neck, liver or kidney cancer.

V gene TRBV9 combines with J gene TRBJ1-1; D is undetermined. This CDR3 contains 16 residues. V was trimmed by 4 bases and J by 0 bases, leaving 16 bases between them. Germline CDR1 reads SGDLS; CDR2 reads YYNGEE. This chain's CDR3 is CASSTTAGFMNTEAFF. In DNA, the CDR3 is TGTGCCAGCAGCACCACAGCGGGTTTCATGAACACTGAAGCTTTCTTT. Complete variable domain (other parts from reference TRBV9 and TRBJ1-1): DSGVTQTPKHLITATGQRVTLRCSPRSGDLSVYWYQQSLDQGLQFLIQYYNGEERAKGNILERFSAQQFPDLHSELNLSSLELGDSALYFCASSTTAGFMNTEAFFGQGTRLTVV.

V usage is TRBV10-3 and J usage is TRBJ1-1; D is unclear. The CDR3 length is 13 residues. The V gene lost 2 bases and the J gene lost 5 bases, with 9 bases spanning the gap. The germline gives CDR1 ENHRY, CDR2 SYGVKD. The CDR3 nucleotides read TGTGCCATCAGTGAGGGGTATGGGACTGAAGCTTTCTTT. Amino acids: CAISEGYGTEAFF.

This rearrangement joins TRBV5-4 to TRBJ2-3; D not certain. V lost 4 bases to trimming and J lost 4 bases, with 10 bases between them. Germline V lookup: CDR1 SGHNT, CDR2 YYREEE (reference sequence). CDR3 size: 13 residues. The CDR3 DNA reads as TGTGCCAGCAGCCCCCGACCCCCAGATACGCAGTATTTT. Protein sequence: CASSPRPPDTQYF.

The CDR3 region is CASSVSTSSGAFF. Written as DNA, the CDR3 is TGTGCCAGCAGCGTTTCGACATCCTCCGGGGCTTTCTTT. V and J are TRBV7-9 and TRBJ1-1; no reliable D call. The CDR3 has 13 amino acids. Trimming removed 5 bases from V and 11 bases from J, with 18 bases in between. The V gene's germline CDR1 is SEHNR and CDR2 FQNEAQ (reference sequence).

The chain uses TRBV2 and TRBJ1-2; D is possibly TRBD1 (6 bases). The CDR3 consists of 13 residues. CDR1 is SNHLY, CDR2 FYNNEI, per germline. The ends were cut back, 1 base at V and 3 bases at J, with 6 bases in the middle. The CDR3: CASSEEGDYGYTF. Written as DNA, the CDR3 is TGTGCCAGCAGTGAAGAGGGGGACTATGGCTACACCTTC.

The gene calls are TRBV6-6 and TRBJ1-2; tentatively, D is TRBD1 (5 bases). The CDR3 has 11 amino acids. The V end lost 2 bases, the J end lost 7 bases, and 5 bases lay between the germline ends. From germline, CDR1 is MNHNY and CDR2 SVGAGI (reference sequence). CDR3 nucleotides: TGTGCCAGCAGTTACCAGGGTGGCTACACCTTC. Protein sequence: CASSYQGGYTF.

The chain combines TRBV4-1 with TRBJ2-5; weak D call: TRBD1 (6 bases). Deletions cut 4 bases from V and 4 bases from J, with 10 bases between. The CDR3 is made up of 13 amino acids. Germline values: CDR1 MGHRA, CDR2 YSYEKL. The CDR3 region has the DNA TGCGCCAGCAGCCCGGGACATGGAGAGACCCAGTACTTC. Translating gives CASSPGHGETQYF.

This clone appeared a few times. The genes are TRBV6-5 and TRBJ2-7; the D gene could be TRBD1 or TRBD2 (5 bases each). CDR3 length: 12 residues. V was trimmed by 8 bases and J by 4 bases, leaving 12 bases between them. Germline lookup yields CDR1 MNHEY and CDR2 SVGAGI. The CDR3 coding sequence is TGTGCCAGCGGGGGATCGGGTTACGAGCAGTACTTC. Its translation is CASGGSGYEQYF.

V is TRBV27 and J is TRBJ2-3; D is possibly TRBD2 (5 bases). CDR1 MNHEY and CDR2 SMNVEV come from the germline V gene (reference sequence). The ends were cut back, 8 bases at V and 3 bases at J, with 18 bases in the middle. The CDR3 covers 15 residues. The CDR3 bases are TGTGCCAGCCACTCCGGGCTCGCGGGTACAGATACGCAGTATTTT. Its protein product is CASHSGLAGTDTQYF.

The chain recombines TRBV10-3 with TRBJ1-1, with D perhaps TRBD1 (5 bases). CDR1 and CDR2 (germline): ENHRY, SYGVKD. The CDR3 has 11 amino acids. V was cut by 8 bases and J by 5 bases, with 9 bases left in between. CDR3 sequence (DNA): TGTGCCATCGGGGCCGAAACTGAAGCTTTCTTT. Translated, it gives CAIGAETEAFF.

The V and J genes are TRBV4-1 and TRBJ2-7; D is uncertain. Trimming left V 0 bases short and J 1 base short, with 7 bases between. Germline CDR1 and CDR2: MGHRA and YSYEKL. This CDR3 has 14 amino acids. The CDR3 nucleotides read TGCGCCAGCAGCCAAGATCACGCATCCTACGAGCAGTACTTC. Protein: CASSQDHASYEQYF.

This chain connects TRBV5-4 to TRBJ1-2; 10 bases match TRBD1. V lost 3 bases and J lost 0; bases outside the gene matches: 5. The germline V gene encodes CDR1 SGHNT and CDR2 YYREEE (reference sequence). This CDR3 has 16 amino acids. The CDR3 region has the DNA TGTGCCAGCAGCTCGGGACAGGGGTATACTAACTATGGCTACACCTTC. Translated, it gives CASSSGQGYTNYGYTF.

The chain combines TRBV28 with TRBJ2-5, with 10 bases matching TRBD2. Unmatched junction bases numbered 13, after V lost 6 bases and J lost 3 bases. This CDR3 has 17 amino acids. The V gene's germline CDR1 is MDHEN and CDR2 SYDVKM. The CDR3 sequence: CASSPVDVAGGEETQYF. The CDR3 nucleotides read TGTGCCAGCAGCCCCGTAGACGTAGCGGGAGGCGAAGAGACCCAGTACTTC. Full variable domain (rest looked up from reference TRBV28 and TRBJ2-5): DVKVTQSSRYLVKRTGEKVFLECVQDMDHENMFWYRQDPGLGLRLIYFSYDVKMKEKGDIPEGYSVSREKKERFSLILESASTNQTSMYLCASSPVDVAGGEETQYFGPGTRLLVL.

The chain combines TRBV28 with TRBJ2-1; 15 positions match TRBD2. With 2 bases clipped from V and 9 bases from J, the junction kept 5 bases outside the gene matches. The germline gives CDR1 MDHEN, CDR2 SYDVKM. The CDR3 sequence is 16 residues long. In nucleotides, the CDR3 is TGTGCCAGCAGTTTAGGACTAGCGGGGGGGCTGGTTGAGCAGTTCTTC. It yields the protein CASSLGLAGGLVEQFF.

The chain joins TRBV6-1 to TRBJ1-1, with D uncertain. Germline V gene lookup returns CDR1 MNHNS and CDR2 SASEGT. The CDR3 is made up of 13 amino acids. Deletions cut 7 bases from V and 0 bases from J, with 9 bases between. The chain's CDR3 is CASIRALNTEAFF. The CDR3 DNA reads TGTGCCAGCATTCGGGCCCTGAACACTGAAGCTTTCTTT.

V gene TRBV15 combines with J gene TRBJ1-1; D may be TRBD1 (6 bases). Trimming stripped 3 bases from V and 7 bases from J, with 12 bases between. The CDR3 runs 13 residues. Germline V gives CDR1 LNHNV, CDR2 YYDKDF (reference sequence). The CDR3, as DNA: TGTGCCACCAGCAGTGAGTTAGGGGGTGAAGCTTTCTTT. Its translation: CATSSELGGEAFF.

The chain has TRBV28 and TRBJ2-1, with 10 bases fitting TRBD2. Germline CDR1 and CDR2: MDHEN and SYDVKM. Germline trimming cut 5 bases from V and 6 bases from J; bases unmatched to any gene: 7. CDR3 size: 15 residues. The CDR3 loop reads CASSPQRGGPNEQFF. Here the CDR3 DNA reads TGTGCCAGCAGTCCCCAGCGGGGGGGGCCCAATGAGCAGTTCTTC. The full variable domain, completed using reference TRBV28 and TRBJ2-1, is DVKVTQSSRYLVKRTGEKVFLECVQDMDHENMFWYRQDPGLGLRLIYFSYDVKMKEKGDIPEGYSVSREKKERFSLILESASTNQTSMYLCASSPQRGGPNEQFFGPGTRLTVL.

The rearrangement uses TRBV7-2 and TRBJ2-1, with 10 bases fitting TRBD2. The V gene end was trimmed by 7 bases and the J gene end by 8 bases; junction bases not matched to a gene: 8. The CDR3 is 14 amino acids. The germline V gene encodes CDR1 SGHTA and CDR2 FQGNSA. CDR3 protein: CASIPAGGIDEQFF. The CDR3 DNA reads TGTGCCAGCATACCAGCGGGGGGGATAGATGAGCAGTTCTTC.